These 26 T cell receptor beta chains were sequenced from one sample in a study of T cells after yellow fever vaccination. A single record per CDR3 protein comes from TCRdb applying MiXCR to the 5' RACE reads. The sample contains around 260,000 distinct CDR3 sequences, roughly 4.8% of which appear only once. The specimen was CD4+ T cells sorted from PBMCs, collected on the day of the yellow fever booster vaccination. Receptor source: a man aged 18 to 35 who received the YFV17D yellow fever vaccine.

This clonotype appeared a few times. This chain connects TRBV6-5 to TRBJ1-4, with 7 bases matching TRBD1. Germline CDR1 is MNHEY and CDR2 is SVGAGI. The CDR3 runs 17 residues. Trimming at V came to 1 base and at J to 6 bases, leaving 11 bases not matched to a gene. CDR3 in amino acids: CASSYFPQGGGDEKLFF. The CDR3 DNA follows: TGTGCCAGCAGTTACTTTCCCCAGGGGGGGGGGGATGAAAAACTGTTTTTT.

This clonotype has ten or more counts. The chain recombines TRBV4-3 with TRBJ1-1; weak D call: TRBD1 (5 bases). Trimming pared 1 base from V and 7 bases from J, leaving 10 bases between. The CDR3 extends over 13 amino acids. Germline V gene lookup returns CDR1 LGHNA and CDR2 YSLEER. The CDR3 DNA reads TGCGCCAGCAGCCAAGCTCGGGGCTATGAAGCTTTCTTT. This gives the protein CASSQARGYEAFF.

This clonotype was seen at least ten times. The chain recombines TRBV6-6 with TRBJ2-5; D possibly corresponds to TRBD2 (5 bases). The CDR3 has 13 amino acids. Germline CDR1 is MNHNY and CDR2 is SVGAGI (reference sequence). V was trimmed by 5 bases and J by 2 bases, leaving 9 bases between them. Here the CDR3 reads CASSGWRQETQYF. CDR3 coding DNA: TGTGCCAGCAGTGGCTGGAGGCAAGAGACCCAGTACTTC.

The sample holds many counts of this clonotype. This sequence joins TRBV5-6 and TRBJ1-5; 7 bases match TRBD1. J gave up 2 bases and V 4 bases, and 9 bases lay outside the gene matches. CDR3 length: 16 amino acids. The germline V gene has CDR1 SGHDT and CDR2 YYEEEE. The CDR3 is CASSLRQGKGNQPQHF. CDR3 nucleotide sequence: TGTGCCAGCAGCCTACGACAGGGCAAAGGCAATCAGCCCCAGCATTTT.

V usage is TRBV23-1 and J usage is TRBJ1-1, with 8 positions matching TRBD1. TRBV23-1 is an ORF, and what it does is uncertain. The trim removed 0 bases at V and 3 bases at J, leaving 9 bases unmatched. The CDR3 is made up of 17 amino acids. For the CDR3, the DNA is TGCGCCAGCAGTCAATCGCTACAGGGGGAATATCACACTGAAGCTTTCTTT. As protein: CASSQSLQGEYHTEAFF.

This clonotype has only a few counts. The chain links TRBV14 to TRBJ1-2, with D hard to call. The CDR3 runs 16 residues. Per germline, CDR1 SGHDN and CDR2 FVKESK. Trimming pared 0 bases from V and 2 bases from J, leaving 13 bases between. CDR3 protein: CASSQDGSGRNYGYTF. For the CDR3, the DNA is TGTGCCAGCAGCCAAGACGGTTCCGGCCGAAACTATGGCTACACCTTC.

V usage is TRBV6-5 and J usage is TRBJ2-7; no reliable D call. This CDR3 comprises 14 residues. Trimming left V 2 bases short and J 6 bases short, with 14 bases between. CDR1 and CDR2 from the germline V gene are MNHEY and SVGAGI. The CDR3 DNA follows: TGTGCCAGCAGTTACGGCACAGTATCGGGCGAGCAGTACTTC. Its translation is CASSYGTVSGEQYF.

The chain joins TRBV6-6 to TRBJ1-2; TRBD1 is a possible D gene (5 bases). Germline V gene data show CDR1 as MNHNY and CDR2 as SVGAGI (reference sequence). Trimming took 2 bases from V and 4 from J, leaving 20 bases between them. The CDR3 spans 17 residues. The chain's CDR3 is CASSYTVRGVVSYGYTF. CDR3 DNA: TGTGCCAGCAGTTACACAGTTCGGGGCGTGGTTAGCTATGGCTACACCTTC.

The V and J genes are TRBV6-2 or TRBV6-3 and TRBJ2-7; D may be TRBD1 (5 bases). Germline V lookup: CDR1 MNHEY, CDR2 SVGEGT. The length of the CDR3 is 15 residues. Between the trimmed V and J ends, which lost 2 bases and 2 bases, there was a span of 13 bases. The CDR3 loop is CASSYAGLGAYEQYV. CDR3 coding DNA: TGTGCCAGCAGTTACGCAGGGTTAGGCGCCTACGAGCAGTACGTC.

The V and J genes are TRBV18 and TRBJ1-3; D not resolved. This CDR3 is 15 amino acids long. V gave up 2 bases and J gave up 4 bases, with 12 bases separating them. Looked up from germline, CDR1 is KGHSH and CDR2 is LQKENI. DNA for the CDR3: TGTGCCAGCTCACCATCGGCTACAGTAGGAAACACCATATATTTT. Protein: CASSPSATVGNTIYF.

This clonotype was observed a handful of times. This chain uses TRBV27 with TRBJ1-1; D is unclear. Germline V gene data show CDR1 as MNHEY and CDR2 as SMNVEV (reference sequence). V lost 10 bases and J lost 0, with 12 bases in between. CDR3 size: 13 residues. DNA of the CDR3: TGTGCCACATTCTCCGATGTGAACACTGAAGCTTTCTTT. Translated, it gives CATFSDVNTEAFF.

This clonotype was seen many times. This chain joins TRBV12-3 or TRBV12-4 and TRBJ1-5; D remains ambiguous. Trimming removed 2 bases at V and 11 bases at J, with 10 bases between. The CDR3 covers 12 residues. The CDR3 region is CASSLIGRAQHF. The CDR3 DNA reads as TGTGCCAGCAGTTTAATCGGTAGAGCCCAGCATTTT.

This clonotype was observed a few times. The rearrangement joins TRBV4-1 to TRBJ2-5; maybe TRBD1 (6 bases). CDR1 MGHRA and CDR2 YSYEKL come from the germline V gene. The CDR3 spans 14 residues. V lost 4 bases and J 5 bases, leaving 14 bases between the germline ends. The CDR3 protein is CASSRPGDEETQYF. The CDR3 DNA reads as TGCGCCAGCAGCCGGCCAGGGGATGAGGAGACCCAGTACTTC.

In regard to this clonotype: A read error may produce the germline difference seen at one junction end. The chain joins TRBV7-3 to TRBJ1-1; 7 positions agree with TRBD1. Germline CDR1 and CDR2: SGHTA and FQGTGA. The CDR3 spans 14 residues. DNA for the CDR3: TGTGCCAGCAGCCTAACAGGGGTGAACACTGAAGCTTTCTTT. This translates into CASSLTGVNTEAFF.

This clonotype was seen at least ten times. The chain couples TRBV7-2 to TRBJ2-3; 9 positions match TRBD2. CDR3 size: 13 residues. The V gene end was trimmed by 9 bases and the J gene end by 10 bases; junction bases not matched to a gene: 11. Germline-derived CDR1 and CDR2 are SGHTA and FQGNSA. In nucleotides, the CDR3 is TGTGCCAGTTCAGCGGGGGGCTCTGATGCGCAGTATTTT. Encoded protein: CASSAGGSDAQYF.

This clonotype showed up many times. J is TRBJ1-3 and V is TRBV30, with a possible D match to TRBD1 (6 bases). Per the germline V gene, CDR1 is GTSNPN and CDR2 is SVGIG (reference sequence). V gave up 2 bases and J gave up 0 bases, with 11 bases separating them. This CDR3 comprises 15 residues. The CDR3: CAWSRGAISGNTIYF. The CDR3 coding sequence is TGTGCCTGGAGTAGGGGGGCCATCTCTGGAAACACCATATATTTT.

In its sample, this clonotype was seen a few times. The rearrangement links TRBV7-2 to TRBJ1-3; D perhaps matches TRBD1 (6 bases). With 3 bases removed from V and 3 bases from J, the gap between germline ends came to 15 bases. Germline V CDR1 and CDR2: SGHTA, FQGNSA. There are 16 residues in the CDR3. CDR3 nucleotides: TGTGCCAGCAGCTTGGTTCCAGGGGCGGGTGGAAACACCATATATTTT. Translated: CASSLVPGAGGNTIYF.

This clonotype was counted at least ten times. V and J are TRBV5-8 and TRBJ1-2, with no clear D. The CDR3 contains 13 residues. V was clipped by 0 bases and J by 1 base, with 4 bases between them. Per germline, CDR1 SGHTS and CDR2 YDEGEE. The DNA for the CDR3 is TGTGCCAGCAGCTTGGACAGTAACTATGGCTACACCTTC. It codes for CASSLDSNYGYTF.

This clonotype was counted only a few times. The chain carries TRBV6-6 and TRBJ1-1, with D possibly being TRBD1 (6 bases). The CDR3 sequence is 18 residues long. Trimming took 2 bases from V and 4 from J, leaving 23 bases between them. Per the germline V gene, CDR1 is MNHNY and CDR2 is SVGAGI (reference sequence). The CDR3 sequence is CASSYLRGGAGSGTEAFF. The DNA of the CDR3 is TGTGCCAGCAGTTACCTTCGCGGGGGCGCTGGATCTGGCACTGAAGCTTTCTTT.

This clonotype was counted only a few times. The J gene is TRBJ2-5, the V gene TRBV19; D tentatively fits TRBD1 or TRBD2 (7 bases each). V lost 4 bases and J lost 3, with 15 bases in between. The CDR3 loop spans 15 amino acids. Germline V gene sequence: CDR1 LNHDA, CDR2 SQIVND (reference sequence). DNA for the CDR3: TGTGCCAGTAGTACAGGGGGGGACTCCGAAGAGACCCAGTACTTC. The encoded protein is CASSTGGDSEETQYF.

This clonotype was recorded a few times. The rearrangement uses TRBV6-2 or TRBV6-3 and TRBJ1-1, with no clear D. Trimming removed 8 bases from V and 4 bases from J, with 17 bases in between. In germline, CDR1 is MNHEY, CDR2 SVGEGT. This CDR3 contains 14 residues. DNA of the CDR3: TGTGCCAGCTGGACGGTCCCAATGGGCACTGAAGCTTTCTTT. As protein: CASWTVPMGTEAFF.

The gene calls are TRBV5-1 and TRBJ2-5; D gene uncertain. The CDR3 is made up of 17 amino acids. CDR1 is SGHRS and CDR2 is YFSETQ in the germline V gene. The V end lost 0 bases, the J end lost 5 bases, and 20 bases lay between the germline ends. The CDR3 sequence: CASSLDVYASNGETQYF. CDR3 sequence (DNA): TGCGCCAGCAGCTTGGATGTTTATGCGAGCAACGGGGAGACCCAGTACTTC.

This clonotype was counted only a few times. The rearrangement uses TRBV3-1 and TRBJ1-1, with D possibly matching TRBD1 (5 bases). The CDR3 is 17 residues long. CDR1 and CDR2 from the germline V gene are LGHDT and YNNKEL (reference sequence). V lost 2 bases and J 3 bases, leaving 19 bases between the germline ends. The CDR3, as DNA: TGTGCCAGCAGCCAACGATATACACGAGGGGCGGACACTGAAGCTTTCTTT. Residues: CASSQRYTRGADTEAFF. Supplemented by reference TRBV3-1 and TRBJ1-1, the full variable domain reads DTAVSQTPKYLVTQMGNDKSIKCEQNLGHDTMYWYKQDSKKFLKIMFSYNNKELIINETVPNRFSPKSPDKAHLNLHINSLELGDSAVYFCASSQRYTRGADTEAFFGQGTRLTVV.

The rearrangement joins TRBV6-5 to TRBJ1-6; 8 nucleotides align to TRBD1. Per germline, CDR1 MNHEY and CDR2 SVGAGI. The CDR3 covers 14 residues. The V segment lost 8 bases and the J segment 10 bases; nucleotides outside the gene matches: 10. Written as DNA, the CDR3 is TGTGCCAGCTGGGGAGACAGGGGTAGATCACCCCTCCACTTT. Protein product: CASWGDRGRSPLHF.

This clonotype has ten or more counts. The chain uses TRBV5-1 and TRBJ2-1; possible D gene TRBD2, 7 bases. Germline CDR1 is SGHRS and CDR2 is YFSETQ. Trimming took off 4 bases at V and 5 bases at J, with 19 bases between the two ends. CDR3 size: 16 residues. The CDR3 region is CASSVGDNGGHNEQFF. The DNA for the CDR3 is TGCGCCAGCAGCGTAGGGGACAACGGGGGGCACAATGAGCAGTTCTTC.

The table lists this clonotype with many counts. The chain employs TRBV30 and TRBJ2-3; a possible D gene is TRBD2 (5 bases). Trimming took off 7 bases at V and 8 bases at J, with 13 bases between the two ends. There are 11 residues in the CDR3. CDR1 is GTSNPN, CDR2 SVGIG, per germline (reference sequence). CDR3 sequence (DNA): TGTGCCTCCGTGAGGGCGGTTACGCAGTATTTT. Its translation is CASVRAVTQYF. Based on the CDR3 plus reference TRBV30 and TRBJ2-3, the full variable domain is SQTIHQWPATLVQPVGSPLSLECTVEGTSNPNLYWYRQAAGRGLQLLFYSVGIGQISSEVPQNLSASRPQDRQFILSSKKLLLSDSGFYLCASVRAVTQYFGPGTRLTVL.